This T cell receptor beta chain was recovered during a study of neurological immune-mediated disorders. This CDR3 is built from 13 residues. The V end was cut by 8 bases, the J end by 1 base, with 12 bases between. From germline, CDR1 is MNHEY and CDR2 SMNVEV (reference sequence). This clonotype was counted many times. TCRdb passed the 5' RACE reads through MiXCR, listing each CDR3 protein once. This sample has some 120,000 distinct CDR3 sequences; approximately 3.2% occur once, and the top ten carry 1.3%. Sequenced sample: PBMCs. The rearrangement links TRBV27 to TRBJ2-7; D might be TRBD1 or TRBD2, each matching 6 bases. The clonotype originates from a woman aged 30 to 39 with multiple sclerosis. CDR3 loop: CASGQGRSYEQYF. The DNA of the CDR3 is TGTGCCAGCGGCCAGGGGAGGTCCTACGAGCAGTACTTC.